This is a list of T cell receptor beta chains from one sample in a study of T cells in Graves' hyperthyroidism and ophthalmopathy. Via MiXCR, TCRdb re-called the multiplex PCR reads, giving one row per CDR3 protein. There are nearly 600,000 distinct CDR3 sequences in the sample; approximately 14% occur only once, and more than 4.5% lies in the top ten. Input material: blood. All receptors come from a woman aged 25 to 39 with Graves' hyperthyroidism that later progressed to Graves' ophthalmopathy. Each CDR3 is given with its conserved first and last residue. The D gene is left open where the match is weak. Rows give clone size only sometimes, using once, few, many, or a class for an expanded clone.

D	size	V	J	CDR3	DNA
TRBD1	few	TRBV27	TRBJ2-3	CASSSGQGRDTQYF	TGTGCCAGCAGTTCGGGACAGGGACGAGATACGCAGTATTTT
.	many	TRBV14	TRBJ2-1	CASSQDSDYEQFF	TGTGCCAGCAGCCAAGATTCTGACTATGAGCAGTTCTTC
.	.	TRBV30	TRBJ2-2	CAWSRPGELFF	TGTGCCTGGAGCAGACCCGGGGAGCTGTTTTTT
.	many	TRBV20-1	TRBJ1-1	CSAPGTDLNTEAFF	TGCAGTGCTCCCGGGACGGACTTGAACACTGAAGCTTTCTTT
TRBD2	.	TRBV7-9	TRBJ2-7	CASSLAGSGYEQYF	TGTGCCAGCAGTTTAGCGGGATCGGGCTACGAGCAGTACTTC
TRBD1	many	TRBV9	TRBJ2-1	CASSVTGVNEQFF	TGTGCCAGCAGCGTGACAGGGGTTAATGAGCAGTTCTTC
.	many	TRBV3-1	TRBJ1-2	CASSQEEIYGYTF	TGTGCCAGCAGCCAAGAGGAGATTTATGGCTACACCTTC
TRBD2	many	TRBV20-1	TRBJ2-7	CSTEGLGAREQYF	TGCAGTACGGAGGGACTAGGGGCGCGAGAGCAGTACTTC
.	many	TRBV3-1	TRBJ2-7	CASTPSGGTHYEQYF	TGTGCCAGCACCCCAAGTGGCGGGACCCACTACGAGCAGTACTTC
.	many	TRBV2	TRBJ2-5	CASSGVETQYF	TGTGCCAGCAGTGGAGTGGAGACCCAGTACTTC
.	many	TRBV18	TRBJ1-2	CASSPQGSLARNYGYTF	TGTGCCAGCTCACCACAAGGCTCTTTGGCCCGAAACTATGGCTACACCTTC
.	.	TRBV2	TRBJ2-1	CASSGGPGSYNGQFF	TGTGCCAGCAGTGGGGGTCCCGGTTCCTACAATGGGCAGTTCTTC
.	many	TRBV6-1	TRBJ2-5	CASSDTHQETQYF	TGTGCCAGCAGTGACACTCACCAAGAGACCCAGTACTTC
.	many	TRBV18	TRBJ2-7	CASSPKNEQYF	TGTGCCAGCTCACCAAAGAACGAGCAGTACTTC
.	many	TRBV11-2	TRBJ1-5	CASSPSTGQPQHF	TGTGCCAGCAGCCCAAGTACAGGTCAGCCCCAGCATTTT
TRBD2	few	TRBV6-1	TRBJ2-7	CASIPTSGRAPSYYGQYF	TGTGCCAGCATCCCGACTAGCGGGAGGGCCCCCTCCTACTACGGGCAGTACTTC
.	many	TRBV2	TRBJ1-2	CASSSGHVSYGYTF	TGTGCCAGCAGCTCGGGACACGTCTCCTATGGCTACACCTTC
TRBD1	few	TRBV5-1	TRBJ2-1	CASSLEYGQGVNEQFF	TGCGCCAGCAGCTTGGAATACGGACAGGGGGTCAATGAGCAGTTCTTC
.	many	TRBV12-3/TRBV12-4	TRBJ2-7	CASSPRQASSYEQYF	TGTGCCAGCAGTCCGCGACAGGCTAGCTCCTACGAGCAGTACTTC
.	many	TRBV6-5	TRBJ1-1	CASSYSSMNTEAFF	TGTGCCAGCAGTTACTCGAGCATGAACACTGAAGCTTTCTTT
.	few	TRBV19	TRBJ2-7	CATQEPATPSEQYF	TGTGCCACCCAAGAGCCCGCGACGCCGTCCGAGCAGTACTTC
.	.	TRBV6-1	TRBJ2-1	CASSEAYNEQFF	TGTGCCAGCAGTGAAGCCTACAATGAGCAGTTCTTC
TRBD2	.	TRBV20-1	TRBJ2-1	CSAPPVSGGRKNNEQFF	TGCAGTGCCCCTCCGGTTTCTGGCGGGAGAAAAAACAATGAGCAGTTCTTC
TRBD2	few	TRBV9	TRBJ2-3	CASSVEPLAGGSSTDTQYF	TGTGCCAGCAGCGTAGAGCCACTAGCGGGAGGGTCTAGCACAGATACGCAGTATTTT
.	many	TRBV11-3	TRBJ2-5	CASSLKGGRETQYF	TGTGCCAGCAGCCTCAAGGGAGGTCGGGAGACCCAGTACTTC
.	.	TRBV28	TRBJ1-1	CAARPGLDEAFF	TGTGCCGCAAGACCAGGGTTGGATGAAGCTTTCTTT
.	many	TRBV12-3/TRBV12-4	TRBJ1-1	CASAFDLLGTEAFF	TGTGCCAGCGCTTTCGATCTTTTGGGCACTGAAGCTTTCTTT
TRBD2	few	TRBV6-2/TRBV6-3	TRBJ2-5	CASESTSGRGRETQYF	TGTGCCAGTGAATCGACTAGCGGGAGGGGTAGGGAGACCCAGTACTTC
.	many	TRBV20-1	TRBJ1-1	CSADLGGTEAFF	TGCAGTGCTGACTTGGGGGGCACTGAAGCTTTCTTT
TRBD2	many	TRBV4-1	TRBJ2-7	CASSQPGLAAFSYEQYF	TGCGCCAGCAGCCAACCGGGACTAGCGGCTTTCTCCTACGAGCAGTACTTC
TRBD2	few	TRBV5-1	TRBJ2-7	CASSLDSGRMTGEQYF	TGCGCCAGCAGCTTGGATAGCGGGAGGATGACTGGTGAGCAGTACTTC
.	few	TRBV30	TRBJ2-7	CAWALPGGDEQYF	TGTGCCTGGGCCTTGCCCGGGGGCGACGAGCAGTACTTC
.	few	TRBV4-3	TRBJ1-6	CASSPGSLDSPLHF	TGCGCCAGCAGCCCGGGCAGTTTAGATTCACCCCTCCACTTT
TRBD2	many	TRBV27	TRBJ2-7	CASSFYPGTSGNYEQYF	TGTGCCAGCAGTTTTTACCCCGGGACTAGCGGGAACTACGAGCAGTACTTC
TRBD1	.	TRBV13	TRBJ1-4	CASSPTAGTGGQGGNEKLFF	TGTGCCAGCAGCCCAACCGCCGGGACAGGGGGCCAGGGTGGTAATGAAAAACTGTTTTTT
.	many	TRBV11-2	TRBJ2-7	CASSLGGGKQYF	TGTGCCAGCAGCTTAGGAGGGGGTAAGCAGTACTTC
.	.	TRBV18	TRBJ2-7	CASSPPGPGTYEQYF	TGTGCCAGCTCACCCCCGGGACCGGGAACGTACGAGCAGTACTTC
.	few	TRBV19	TRBJ2-5	CASSSSPNGETQYF	TGTGCCAGTAGTTCCAGTCCAAACGGAGAGACCCAGTACTTC
.	few	TRBV6-5	TRBJ1-5	CASSYSRHSNQPQHF	TGTGCCAGCAGTTACTCAAGGCATAGCAATCAGCCCCAGCATTTT
.	many	TRBV27	TRBJ2-1	CASRGLPAGSSYNEQFF	TGTGCCAGCAGGGGCCTCCCTGCAGGAAGCTCCTACAATGAGCAGTTCTTC
.	.	TRBV19	TRBJ1-5	CASIGGGPNQPQHF	TGTGCCAGTATTGGGGGCGGGCCTAATCAGCCCCAGCATTTT
.	.	TRBV29-1	TRBJ2-1	CSVAASAGPYNEQFF	TGCAGCGTTGCAGCGTCTGCGGGGCCATACAATGAGCAGTTCTTC
.	.	TRBV7-9	TRBJ1-2	CASSLEGEGANYGYTF	TGTGCCAGCAGCTTAGAGGGGGAAGGTGCCAACTATGGCTACACCTTC
.	few	TRBV9	TRBJ2-7	CASSPSGPSYEQYF	TGTGCCAGCAGCCCCTCCGGGCCCTCCTACGAGCAGTACTTC
TRBD1	few	TRBV6-1	TRBJ2-6	CASRGQGAPSGANVLTF	TGTGCCAGCAGGGGACAGGGGGCTCCCTCTGGGGCCAACGTCCTGACTTTC
.	many	TRBV29-1	TRBJ2-1	CSVDRDGSYNEQFF	TGCAGCGTTGACAGGGACGGCTCCTACAATGAGCAGTTCTTC